The sequence of this T cell receptor (beta chain) was determined in a study of T cells in Graves' hyperthyroidism and ophthalmopathy (dated by TCRdb to about 2019). About the study as a whole: Peripheral blood was sampled at the time of initial diagnosis, prior to any treatment. TCR V-J signatures able to tell the groups apart were searched for in a discovery cohort of 100 patients, of whom around 42 had Graves' ophthalmopathy and under 65 had stable Graves' hyperthyroidism. Prospective prediction of ophthalmopathy was tested in an independent validation cohort consisting of fewer than 20 hyperthyroidism patients and some 17 patients who later progressed to ophthalmopathy. For training and testing, the 100 or so patients in the discovery cohort were randomly divided in a 7:3 ratio. The study also compared thyroid tissue and blood T-cell repertoires from roughly six Graves' hyperthyroidism patients. After sampling, hyperthyroidism patients received methimazole starting at 30 mg daily, and ophthalmopathy patients received high-dose intravenous methylprednisolone. According to the paper, TCR Vbeta CDR3 sequencing was carried out on about 140 peripheral blood samples, which came from fewer than 50 ophthalmopathy, around 74 hyperthyroidism and about 17 progressor patients. Study-level results and caveats: Sample size was not statistically predetermined, and blinding of investigators to group allocation was not performed. Most expanded thyroid clonotypes (frequency above 0.001) were also detected in blood, suggesting blood repertoires may reflect thyroid immune responses. A model built on a 13 V-J signature distinguished ophthalmopathy from stable hyperthyroidism, reaching around 87% sensitivity and 81.08% specificity in cross-validation and 80%/75% in testing. In validation, progression to ophthalmopathy was predicted by the model with around 70% sensitivity and approximately 78% specificity, a median of roughly 6.4 months before onset.

The CDR3 measures 14 amino acids from cysteine to phenylalanine. CDR3 DNA only is kept here, 42 bases in frame from base 1. Here V drops 5 bases and J drops 0 bases, and the junction holds 3 bases not matched to any gene. Looking up the germline V gene yields CDR1 SGHTS and CDR2 YDEGEE. In the case of this clonotype: It lacks a known antigen. No clone much larger than this one lies a single base away; base qualities are absent.

Graves' hyperthyroidism was defined as stable when no progression to ophthalmopathy occurred over 18 months of follow-up. The hyperthyroidism patients were between 18 and 65 years old and newly diagnosed, with a disease duration of less than 2 months. Exclusion was applied to patients with uncontrolled infections, other autoimmune diseases, pregnancy or lactation. Diagnoses relied on clinical symptoms, serum thyroxine and TRAb, thyroid ultrasound and orbital computed tomography. PBMCs were separated from roughly 10 ml of fresh peripheral blood using Ficoll-Paque density gradient centrifugation. Trizol reagent was used to extract total RNA, and RNA quality was then checked on an Agilent 2100 Bioanalyzer. Amplification of TCR beta CDR3 regions was carried out from RNA transcripts. A first-round RT-PCR of the TCR CDR3 used the HTBI primer set with the Qiagen OneStep RT-PCR kit. The libraries were constructed in a second round of multiplex PCR and then size-selected and purified. Libraries were sequenced paired-end with 100 bp reads on an Illumina HiSeq2000. From the authors' description of their analysis: SOAPnuke was used to process the raw data, throwing out any read that contained adapters or uncalled bases, had a mean Phred below 15, or lacked an exact constant-primer or identifier match. COPE v1.2.5 was used to merge the high-quality paired reads, and each unique nucleotide sequence was defined as a clonotype. Clonotypes were aligned to IMGT TRBV, TRBD and TRBJ reference segments using MiTCR v1.1. The analysis included only V-J combinations with a frequency above 0.0001, which together covered 98% to 99.2% of the repertoires. A TCS score was defined as the ratio between F50 (clonal expansion) and ExV (chaos), using BLOSUM62-based TCRdist between CDR3 peptides within each V-J. Welch's t-statistics and random forest reduced 500 to 550 V-J features to 13, which were used in a naive Bayes classifier (R e1071). The raw public data were reprocessed by TCRdb itself: fastp quality trimming at Q25, MiXCR clonotype calling, in-frame beta chains only. Entries are consolidated by CDR3 protein sequence, retaining the most common genes and DNA. V and J calls and clone size were set by TCRdb, not the authors. The sample includes 700,000 or so distinct CDR3 sequences, with roughly 15% observed a single time. The ten largest clones take up around 8% of the sample.

The chain uses TRBV5-8 and TRBJ2-7; TRBD2 aligns with 9 central bases. Sequencing was carried out using blood. The receptor was derived from a man between 18 and 29 years old with Graves' hyperthyroidism. The nucleotides are TGTGCCAGCAGAATTAGCGGGAGCTCCTACGAGCAGTACTTC. The resulting protein is CASRISGSSYEQYF.